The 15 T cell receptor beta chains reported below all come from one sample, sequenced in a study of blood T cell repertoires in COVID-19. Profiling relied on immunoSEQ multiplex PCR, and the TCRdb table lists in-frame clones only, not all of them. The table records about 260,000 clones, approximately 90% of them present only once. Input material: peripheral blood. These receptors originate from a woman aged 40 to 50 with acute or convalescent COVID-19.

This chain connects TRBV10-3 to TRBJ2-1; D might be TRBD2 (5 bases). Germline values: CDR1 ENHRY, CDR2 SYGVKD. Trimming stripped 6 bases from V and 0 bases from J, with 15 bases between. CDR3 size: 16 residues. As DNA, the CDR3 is TGTGCCATCAGAAATTCGGACTGGAGCTCCTACAATGAGCAGTTCTTC. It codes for CAIRNSDWSSYNEQFF.

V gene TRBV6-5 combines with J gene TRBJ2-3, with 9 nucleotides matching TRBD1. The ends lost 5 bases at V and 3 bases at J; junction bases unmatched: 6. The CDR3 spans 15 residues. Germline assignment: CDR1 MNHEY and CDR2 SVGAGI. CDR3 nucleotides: TGTGCCAGCAGTAAGGGACAGGGCCCGACAGATACGCAGTATTTT. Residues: CASSKGQGPTDTQYF.

DNA of the CDR3: TGTGCCAGCAGCTTAGGGACTACTTACACCGGGGAGCTGTTTTTT. This codes for CASSLGTTYTGELFF. V and J are TRBV7-6 and TRBJ2-2, with TRBD2 as a possible D gene (6 bases). The germline V gene has CDR1 SGHVS and CDR2 FNYEAQ. The CDR3 has 15 amino acids. V lost 1 base, J lost 3 bases, and 9 bases lay in between.

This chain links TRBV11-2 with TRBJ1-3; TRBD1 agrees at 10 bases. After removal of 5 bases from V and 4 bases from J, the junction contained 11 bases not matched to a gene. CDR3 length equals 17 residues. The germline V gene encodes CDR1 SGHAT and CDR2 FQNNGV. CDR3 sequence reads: CASSPRGTGVQGNTIYF. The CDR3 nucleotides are TGTGCCAGCAGCCCCCGGGGGACAGGGGTGCAAGGAAACACCATATATTTT.

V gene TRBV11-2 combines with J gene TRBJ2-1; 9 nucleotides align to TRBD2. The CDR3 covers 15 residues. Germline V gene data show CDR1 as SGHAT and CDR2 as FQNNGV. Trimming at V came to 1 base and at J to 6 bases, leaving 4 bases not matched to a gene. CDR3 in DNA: TGTGCCAGCAGCTTAGTTGCGGGGGGGCTCAATGAGCAGTTCTTC. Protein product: CASSLVAGGLNEQFF.

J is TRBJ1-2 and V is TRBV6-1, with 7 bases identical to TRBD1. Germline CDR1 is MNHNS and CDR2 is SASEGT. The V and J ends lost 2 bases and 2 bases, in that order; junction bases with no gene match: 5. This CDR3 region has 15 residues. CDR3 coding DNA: TGTGCCAGCAGTGAAAGGGGGCAGGAGAACTATGGCTACACCTTC. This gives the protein CASSERGQENYGYTF.

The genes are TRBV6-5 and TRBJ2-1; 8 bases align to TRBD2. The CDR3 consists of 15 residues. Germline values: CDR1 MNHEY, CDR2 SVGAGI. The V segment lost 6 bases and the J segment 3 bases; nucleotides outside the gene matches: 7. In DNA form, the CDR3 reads TGTGCCAGCAGGGCTAGTAGCGGGGACTACAATGAGCAGTTCTTC. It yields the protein CASRASSGDYNEQFF.

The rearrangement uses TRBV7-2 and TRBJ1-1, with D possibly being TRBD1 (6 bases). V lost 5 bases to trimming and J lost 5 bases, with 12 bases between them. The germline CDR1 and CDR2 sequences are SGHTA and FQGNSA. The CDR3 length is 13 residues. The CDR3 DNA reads TGTGCCAGCAGCCCCACAGGGAGAACTGAAGCTTTCTTT. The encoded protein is CASSPTGRTEAFF.

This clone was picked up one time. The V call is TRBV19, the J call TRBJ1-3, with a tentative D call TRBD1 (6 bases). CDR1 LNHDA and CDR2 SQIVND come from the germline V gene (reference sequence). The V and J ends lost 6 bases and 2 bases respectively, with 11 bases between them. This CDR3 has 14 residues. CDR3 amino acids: CASSHPGAGNTIYF. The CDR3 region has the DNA TGTGCCAGTAGCCACCCAGGGGCTGGAAACACCATATATTTT.

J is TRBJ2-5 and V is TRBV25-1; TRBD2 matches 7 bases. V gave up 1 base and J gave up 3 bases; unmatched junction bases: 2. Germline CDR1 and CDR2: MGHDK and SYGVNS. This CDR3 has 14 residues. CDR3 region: CASSEWGGEETQYF. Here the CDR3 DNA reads TGTGCCAGCAGTGAATGGGGGGGGGAAGAGACCCAGTACTTC.

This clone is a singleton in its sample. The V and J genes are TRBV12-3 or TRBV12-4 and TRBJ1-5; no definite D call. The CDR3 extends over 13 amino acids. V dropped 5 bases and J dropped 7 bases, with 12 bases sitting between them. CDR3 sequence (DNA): TGTGCCAGCAGTGGTCTTCCAGGCCAGCCCCAGCATTTT. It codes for CASSGLPGQPQHF.

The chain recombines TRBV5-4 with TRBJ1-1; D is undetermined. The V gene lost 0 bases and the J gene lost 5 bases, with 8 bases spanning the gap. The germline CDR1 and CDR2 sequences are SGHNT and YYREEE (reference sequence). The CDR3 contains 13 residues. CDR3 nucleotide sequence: TGTGCCAGCAGCTTGGAGCGCAAAACTGAAGCTTTCTTT. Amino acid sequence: CASSLERKTEAFF.

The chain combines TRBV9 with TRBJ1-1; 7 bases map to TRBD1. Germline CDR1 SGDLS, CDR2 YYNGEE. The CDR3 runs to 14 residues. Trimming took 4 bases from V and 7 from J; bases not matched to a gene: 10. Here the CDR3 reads CASSHTDRADEAFF. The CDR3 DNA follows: TGTGCCAGCAGCCATACCGACAGGGCCGATGAAGCTTTCTTT.

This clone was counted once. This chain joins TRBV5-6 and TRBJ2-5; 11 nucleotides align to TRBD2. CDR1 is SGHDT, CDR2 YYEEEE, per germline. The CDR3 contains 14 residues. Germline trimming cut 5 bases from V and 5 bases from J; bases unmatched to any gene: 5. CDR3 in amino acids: CASRKLAGVETQYF. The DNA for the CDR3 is TGTGCCAGCAGGAAACTAGCGGGGGTCGAGACCCAGTACTTC.

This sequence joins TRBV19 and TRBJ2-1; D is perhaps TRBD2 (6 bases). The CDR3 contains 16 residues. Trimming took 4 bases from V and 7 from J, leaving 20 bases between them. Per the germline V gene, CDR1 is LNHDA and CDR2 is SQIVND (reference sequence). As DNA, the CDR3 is TGTGCCAGTAGTACCTCGGAGGGGTGGTTGTGGAATGAGCAGTTCTTC. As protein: CASSTSEGWLWNEQFF.